These T cell receptor beta chains were read from a single sample in a study of blood T cell repertoires in COVID-19. Clones were sequenced by immunoSEQ multiplex PCR, and TCRdb holds only the in-frame ones, with some missing. The sample shows a few hundred thousand clones, around 80% of them seen only once. Input material: peripheral blood. The source of these receptors is a woman aged 50 to 60 with acute or convalescent COVID-19. CDR3s include the opening cysteine and the closing phenylalanine or tryptophan. D genes are given only for firm matches. The size entry is marked missing in some rows and otherwise reads once, few, many or a size class.

.	TRBV19	17	.	TRBJ2-2	TGTGCCAGTAGTACTCGGGCAGGGGGGCCGAACACCGGGGAGCTGTTTTTT	CASSTRAGGPNTGELFF
.	TRBV11-2	17	TRBD2	TRBJ2-5	TGTGCCAGCAGCTTTAGCGGGGGGGGCCCGATGAGGGAGACCCAGTACTTC	CASSFSGGGPMRETQYF
.	TRBV30	11	.	TRBJ2-1	TGTGCCTGGAGCCTCTACAATGAGCAGTTCTTC	CAWSLYNEQFF
.	TRBV6-4	14	.	TRBJ2-2	TGTGCCAGCAGCCGGGACACGAACACCGGGGAGCTGTTTTTT	CASSRDTNTGELFF
.	TRBV9	15	TRBD2	TRBJ2-1	TGTGCCAGCCGACCCGGGACTACTTCTTACAATGAGCAGTTCTTC	CASRPGTTSYNEQFF
.	TRBV24-1	13	TRBD1	TRBJ2-2	TGTGCCACCGGGACAGAAAACACCGGGGAGCTGTTTTTT	CATGTENTGELFF
.	TRBV20-1	13	.	TRBJ1-1	TGCAGTGCTAGTCTTGGCCGAGGGACTGAAGCTTTCTTT	CSASLGRGTEAFF
.	TRBV7-3	13	TRBD1	TRBJ2-5	TGTGCCAGCAGCAGGGGACAGGGTGAGACCCAGTACTTC	CASSRGQGETQYF
.	TRBV14	13	.	TRBJ2-1	TGTGCCAGCAGCCAAGCCCAGGACTCTTCTCAGTTCTTC	CASSQAQDSSQFF
.	TRBV2	16	.	TRBJ2-3	TGTGCCAGCAGTGAAGCGCGGAGCTCTAGCACAGATACGCAGTATTTT	CASSEARSSSTDTQYF
.	TRBV18	17	.	TRBJ1-2	TGTGCCAGCTCACCACCGATTGGGCGGGGCGCCGCGAATGGCTACACCTTC	CASSPPIGRGAANGYTF
.	TRBV7-7	17	TRBD2	TRBJ2-2	TGTGCCAGCAGCTTAAATATAGCGGGGTCGAACACCGGGGAGCTGTTTTTT	CASSLNIAGSNTGELFF
once	TRBV11-2	12	.	TRBJ2-3	TGTGCCAGCACCGACGTGAGGGATACGCAGTATTTT	CASTDVRDTQYF
.	TRBV19	16	TRBD2	TRBJ2-1	TGTGCCAGTAGTCTGGGACTTAGCGGGACCTACAATGAGCAGTTCTTC	CASSLGLSGTYNEQFF
.	TRBV7-9	14	TRBD1	TRBJ1-2	TGTGCCAGCAGCTGGACAGGGGGCGACTATGGCTACACCTTC	CASSWTGGDYGYTF
.	TRBV6-6	14	.	TRBJ2-7	TGTGCCAGCAGACGAACAGGGACGGCGTACGAGCAGTACTTC	CASRRTGTAYEQYF
.	TRBV9	18	.	TRBJ1-5	TGTGCCAGCAGCGTAGAGAAGTCGGAGTTACTTAGCAATCAGCCCCAGCATTTT	CASSVEKSELLSNQPQHF
.	TRBV11-3	15	TRBD2	TRBJ2-3	TGTGCCAGCAGCCAGGGAGGGGAGGTGGGGGATACGCAGTATTTT	CASSQGGEVGDTQYF
.	TRBV28	13	.	TRBJ1-5	TGTGCCAGCAGAGAGGCCAGCCCGGGGCCCCAGCATTTT	CASREASPGPQHF
.	TRBV5-1	14	.	TRBJ2-5	TGCGCCAGCAGCTTGGCTGGTAGCCTAGAGACCCAGTACTTC	CASSLAGSLETQYF
.	TRBV12-3/TRBV12-4	13	TRBD1	TRBJ1-2	TGTGCCAGCAGTTCGACAGGGTCTGGTGGCTACACCTTC	CASSSTGSGGYTF
.	TRBV4-3	16	TRBD1	TRBJ2-3	TGCGCCAGCAGCCCCAGAAGGGGTCAGGGGGCAGATACGCAGTATTTT	CASSPRRGQGADTQYF
few	TRBV5-8	15	.	TRBJ1-5	TGTGCCAGCAGCCAAGGACACGTTAGCAATCAGCCCCAGCATTTT	CASSQGHVSNQPQHF
.	TRBV5-1	15	.	TRBJ1-6	TGCGCCAGCAGCTTGGGGGCCTTCTATAATTCACCCCTCCACTTT	CASSLGAFYNSPLHF
.	TRBV6-5	13	.	TRBJ2-5	TGTGCCAGCAGTTGGATGACTCAAGAGACCCAGTACTTC	CASSWMTQETQYF
.	TRBV5-1	13	TRBD1	TRBJ1-2	TGCGCCAGCAGCTTGCTGGACAGGGATGGCTACACCTTC	CASSLLDRDGYTF
.	TRBV5-1	14	TRBD1	TRBJ1-4	TGCGCCAGCAGTCGGACAGGGTTAGATGAAAAACTGTTTTTT	CASSRTGLDEKLFF
.	TRBV5-6	14	.	TRBJ1-2	TGTGCCAGCAGCTTATCGGGGTCTAACTATGGCTACACCTTC	CASSLSGSNYGYTF
.	TRBV4-2	18	TRBD2	TRBJ2-5	TGTGCCAGCAGCCAAGATCTGGGCAACGGTCGGGGGGACGAGACCCAGTACTTC	CASSQDLGNGRGDETQYF
.	TRBV7-2	12	.	TRBJ2-2	TGTGCCAGCAGTTTCATCACCGGGGAGCTGTTTTTT	CASSFITGELFF
few	TRBV2	14	.	TRBJ1-6	TGTGCCAGCAGTGAGGTGGAGGGATCCTCACCCCTCCACTTT	CASSEVEGSSPLHF
.	TRBV7-2	16	.	TRBJ1-5	TGTGCCAGCAGCTTAGCCGGGGTAGGTAGCAATCAGCCCCAGCATTTT	CASSLAGVGSNQPQHF
.	TRBV27	16	TRBD1	TRBJ1-1	TGTGCCACCCGCCCCGGGCGGGGACAGGGGGAAACTGAAGCTTTCTTT	CATRPGRGQGETEAFF
.	TRBV5-8	13	TRBD1	TRBJ1-2	TGTGCCAGCAGGGCTACAGGGGGCTATGGCTACACCTTC	CASRATGGYGYTF
.	TRBV15	15	TRBD2	TRBJ2-1	TGTGCCACCAGCAGGGGACTCGGGAGGGGAAATGAGCAGTTCTTC	CATSRGLGRGNEQFF
.	TRBV30	14	.	TRBJ1-4	TGTGCCTGGAGTTTCGGACCGGGGGGTGAAAAACTGTTTTTT	CAWSFGPGGEKLFF
.	TRBV19	15	.	TRBJ2-7	TGTGCCAGTAGTTCAAGATCCGGGACATGGGGCGAGCAGTACTTC	CASSSRSGTWGEQYF
.	TRBV6-5	15	.	TRBJ1-1	TGTGCCAGCAGTCCTACAGCTGAACAGGACACTGAAGCTTTCTTT	CASSPTAEQDTEAFF
.	TRBV12-3/TRBV12-4	12	.	TRBJ1-2	TGTGCCAGCAGTTTCGAGGGCTATGGCTACACCTTC	CASSFEGYGYTF
.	TRBV7-2	18	.	TRBJ2-6	TGTGCCAGCAGCAGAAATTGGGCACAAAGCTCTGGGGCCAACGTCCTGACTTTC	CASSRNWAQSSGANVLTF
.	TRBV18	12	.	TRBJ1-5	TGTGCCAGCTCAGCGGGCGATCAGCCCCAGCATTTT	CASSAGDQPQHF
.	TRBV18	13	.	TRBJ2-3	TGTGCCAGCTCACCGAGATCGGGGGATACGCAGTATTTT	CASSPRSGDTQYF
.	TRBV7-2	13	.	TRBJ1-1	TGTGCCAGCAGCTTAAGGCAGGACTATGAAGCTTTCTTT	CASSLRQDYEAFF
.	TRBV6-2/TRBV6-3	14	.	TRBJ1-1	TGTGCCAGCAGTTACTTCGAGAGGAACACTGAAGCTTTCTTT	CASSYFERNTEAFF
once	TRBV3-1/TRBV3-2	16	.	TRBJ2-5	TGTGCCAGCAGCCAAGGGGGGACTGATGATGAAGAGACCCAGTACTTC	CASSQGGTDDEETQYF
few	TRBV7-9	13	.	TRBJ2-5	TGTGCCAGCAGCTTAGACAGCCTAGAGACCCAGTACTTC	CASSLDSLETQYF
few	TRBV5-4	13	TRBD1	TRBJ1-1	TGTGCCAGCGGAATGCAGGGGGAGGCTGAAGCTTTCTTT	CASGMQGEAEAFF
.	TRBV9	16	TRBD2	TRBJ2-7	TGTGCCAGCAGCGTAGATCCCAGCGGGAGGGTGGGCGAGCAGTACTTC	CASSVDPSGRVGEQYF
few	TRBV7-9	13	.	TRBJ1-5	TGTGCCAGCAGCTTAGCGGCGGATCAGCCCCAGCATTTT	CASSLAADQPQHF
.	TRBV10-3	13	.	TRBJ1-5	TGTGCCATCAGCGTACAGGGAAATCAGCCCCAGCATTTT	CAISVQGNQPQHF
few	TRBV24-1	13	.	TRBJ1-5	TGTGCCACCAGCACAGGAGGGACTCAGCCCCAGCATTTT	CATSTGGTQPQHF
few	TRBV30	14	.	TRBJ2-2	TGTGCCTGGAGTGTAAACAGGGTCACCGGGGAGCTGTTTTTT	CAWSVNRVTGELFF
.	TRBV5-1	16	.	TRBJ2-5	TGCGCCAGCAGCTTAGTAATGACACCAAACCAAGAGACCCAGTACTTC	CASSLVMTPNQETQYF